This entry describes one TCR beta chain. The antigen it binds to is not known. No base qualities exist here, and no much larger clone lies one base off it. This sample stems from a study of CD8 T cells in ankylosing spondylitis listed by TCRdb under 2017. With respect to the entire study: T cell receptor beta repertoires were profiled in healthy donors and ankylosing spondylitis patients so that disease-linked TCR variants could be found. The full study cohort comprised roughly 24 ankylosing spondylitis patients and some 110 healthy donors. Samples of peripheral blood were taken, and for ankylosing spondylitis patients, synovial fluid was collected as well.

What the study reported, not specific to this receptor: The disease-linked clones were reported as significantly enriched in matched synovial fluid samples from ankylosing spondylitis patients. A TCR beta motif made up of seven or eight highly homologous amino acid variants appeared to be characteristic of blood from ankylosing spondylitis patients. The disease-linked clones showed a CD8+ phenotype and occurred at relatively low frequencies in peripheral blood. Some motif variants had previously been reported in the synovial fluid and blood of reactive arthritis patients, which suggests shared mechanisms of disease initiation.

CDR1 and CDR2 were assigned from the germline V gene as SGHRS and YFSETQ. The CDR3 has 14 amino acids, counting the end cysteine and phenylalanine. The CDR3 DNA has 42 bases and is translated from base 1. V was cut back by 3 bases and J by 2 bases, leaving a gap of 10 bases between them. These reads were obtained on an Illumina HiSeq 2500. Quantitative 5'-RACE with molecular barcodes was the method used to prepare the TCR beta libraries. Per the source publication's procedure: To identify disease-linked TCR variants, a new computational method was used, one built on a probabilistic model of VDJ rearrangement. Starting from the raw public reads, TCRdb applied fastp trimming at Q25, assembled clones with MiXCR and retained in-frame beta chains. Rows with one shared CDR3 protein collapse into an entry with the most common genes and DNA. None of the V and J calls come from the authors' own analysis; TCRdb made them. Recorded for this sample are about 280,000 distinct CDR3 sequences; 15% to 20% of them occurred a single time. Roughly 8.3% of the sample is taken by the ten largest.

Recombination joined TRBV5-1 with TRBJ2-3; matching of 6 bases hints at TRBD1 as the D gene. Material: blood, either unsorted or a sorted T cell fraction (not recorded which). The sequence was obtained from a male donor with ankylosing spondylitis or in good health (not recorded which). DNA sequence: TGCGCCAGCAGCTCGGGACATAACACAGATACGCAGTATTTT. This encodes CASSSGHNTDTQYF.